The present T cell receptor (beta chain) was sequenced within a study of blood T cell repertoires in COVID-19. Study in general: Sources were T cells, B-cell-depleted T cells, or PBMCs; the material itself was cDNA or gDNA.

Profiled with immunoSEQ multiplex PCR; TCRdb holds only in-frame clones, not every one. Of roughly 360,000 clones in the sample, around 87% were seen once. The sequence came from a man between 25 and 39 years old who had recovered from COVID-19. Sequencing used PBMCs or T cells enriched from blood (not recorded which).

CDR3 sequence reads: CASSQVANTGELFF. The CDR3 DNA reads as TGCGCCAGCAGCCAAGTAGCCAACACCGGGGAGCTGTTTTTT. This rearrangement joins TRBV4-3 to TRBJ2-2; no clear D. The CDR3 loop spans 14 amino acids. Germline V lookup: CDR1 LGHNA, CDR2 YSLEER. Trimming cost V 1 base and J 2 bases, with 5 bases left between them.